This T cell receptor (beta chain) comes out of a study of cytomegalovirus exposure and HLA in healthy donors. The CDR3 length is 17 residues. V shed 8 bases, J shed 0 bases, and the junction held 14 bases outside the gene matches. Germline lookup yields CDR1 LNHNV and CDR2 YYDKDF (reference sequence). This clone was detected only once. The protocol was immunoSEQ multiplex PCR, while the TCRdb copy is restricted to in-frame clones and leaves out a portion. The table includes tens of thousands of clones, just over 90% detected once. The chain recombines TRBV15 with TRBJ2-3, with 7 bases matching TRBD1. The sequencing input was PBMCs. The origin of this receptor is a man aged 30-40 years in good health and CMV-seronegative. The CDR3 protein is CATGRGLIRGSTDTQYF. The DNA of the CDR3 is TGTGCCACCGGTCGGGGCCTAATCAGGGGGAGCACAGATACGCAGTATTTT.